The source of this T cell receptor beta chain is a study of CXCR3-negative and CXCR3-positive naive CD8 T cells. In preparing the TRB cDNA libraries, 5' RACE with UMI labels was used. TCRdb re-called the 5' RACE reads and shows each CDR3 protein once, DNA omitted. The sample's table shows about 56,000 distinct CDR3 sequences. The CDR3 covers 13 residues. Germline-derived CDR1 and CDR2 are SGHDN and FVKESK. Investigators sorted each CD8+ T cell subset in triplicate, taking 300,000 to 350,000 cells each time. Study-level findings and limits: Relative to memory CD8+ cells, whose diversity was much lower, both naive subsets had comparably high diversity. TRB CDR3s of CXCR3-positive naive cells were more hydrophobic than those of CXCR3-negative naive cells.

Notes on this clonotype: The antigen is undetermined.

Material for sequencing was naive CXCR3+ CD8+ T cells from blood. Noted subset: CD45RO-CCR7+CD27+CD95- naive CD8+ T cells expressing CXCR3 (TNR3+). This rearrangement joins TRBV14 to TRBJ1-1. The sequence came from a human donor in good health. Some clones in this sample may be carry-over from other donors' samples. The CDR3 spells CASSQDGWAEAFF.